This entry lists 23 T cell receptor beta chains sequenced from one sample in a study of chemoradiotherapy in HPV16-positive cancers (dated by TCRdb to between 2021 and 2024). Libraries were prepared through the immunoSEQ multiplex PCR assay. TCRdb re-hosts the immuneACCESS table, in-frame sequences only. Its copies lack some clones; in the studies checked, an unresolved V gene accounts for under half of them, and the cause for the rest is not known. Recorded for this sample are a few thousand clones; approximately 86% of them occurred a single time. The ten largest clones take up roughly 3% of the sample. The source was tumor tissue, collected from a patient who underwent chemoradiotherapy. All receptors come from a human donor with HPV-associated anogenital cancer.

The chain recombines TRBV5-1 with TRBJ1-1; D unclear. Trimming stripped 0 bases from V and 6 bases from J, with 3 bases between. CDR3 length: 11 residues. Germline V gene sequence: CDR1 SGHRS, CDR2 YFSETQ. The CDR3 spells CASSLGPEAFF. Here the CDR3 DNA reads TGCGCCAGCAGCTTGGGCCCTGAAGCTTTCTTT.

This chain connects TRBV5-1 to TRBJ2-1; no clear D. Germline CDR1 is SGHRS and CDR2 is YFSETQ. V lost 0 bases to trimming and J lost 6 bases, with 1 base between them. The CDR3 spans 11 residues. In DNA, the CDR3 is TGCGCCAGCAGCTTGGCCAATGAGCAGTTCTTC. The encoded protein is CASSLANEQFF. The complete variable domain, with remaining parts taken from reference TRBV5-1 and TRBJ2-1, reads KAGVTQTPRYLIKTRGQQVTLSCSPISGHRSVSWYQQTPGQGLQFLFEYFSETQRNKGNFPGRFSGRQFSNSRSEMNVSTLELGDSALYLCASSLANEQFFGPGTRLTVL.

This chain uses TRBV4-3 with TRBJ2-3, with 7 bases lining up with TRBD1. Germline V gene data show CDR1 as LGHNA and CDR2 as YSLEER. V was clipped by 2 bases and J by 4 bases; unmatched bases: 9. The CDR3 spans 16 residues. The CDR3 is CASSQMDRTGSDTQYF. The CDR3 region has the DNA TGCGCCAGCAGCCAAATGGACAGGACGGGGTCAGATACGCAGTATTTT.

This sequence joins TRBV5-6 and TRBJ2-7; TRBD2 aligns across 8 bases. Germline loops: CDR1 SGHDT, CDR2 YYEEEE. V shed 3 bases, J shed 3 bases, and the junction held 8 bases outside the gene matches. The CDR3 runs 15 residues. The CDR3 protein is CASSSTGLALYEQYF. DNA of the CDR3: TGTGCCAGCAGCTCGACAGGACTAGCCCTCTACGAGCAGTACTTC.

The CDR3 is CASSQIEGREGEQFF. CDR3 in DNA: TGTGCCAGCAGCCAGATCGAGGGGAGGGAGGGTGAGCAGTTCTTC. The chain is built from TRBV9 and TRBJ2-1, with 7 bases lining up with TRBD2. The CDR3 runs to 15 residues. Germline V gene lookup returns CDR1 SGDLS and CDR2 YYNGEE. J gave up 9 bases and V 4 bases, and 13 bases lay outside the gene matches.

The chain has TRBV7-9 and TRBJ2-6, with 11 nucleotides matching TRBD1. Germline values: CDR1 SEHNR, CDR2 FQNEAQ (reference sequence). This CDR3 is 18 amino acids long. The ends lost 0 bases at V and 2 bases at J; junction bases unmatched: 3. The CDR3 protein is CASSLAPGQGAGANVLTF. The CDR3 nucleotides are TGTGCCAGCAGCTTAGCGCCGGGACAGGGGGCTGGGGCCAACGTCCTGACTTTC.

The J gene is TRBJ1-2, the V gene TRBV6-4; TRBD1 might be the D (6 bases). The CDR3 is made up of 14 amino acids. With 9 bases removed from V and 4 bases from J, the gap between germline ends came to 18 bases. Germline CDR1 is MRHNA and CDR2 is SNTAGT. The CDR3 nucleotides read TGTGCCAGTCTCGAACAGGGCCTACCCTATGGCTACACCTTC. Translating it yields CASLEQGLPYGYTF.

The chain uses TRBV9 and TRBJ2-7, with 9 bases aligning to TRBD2. The CDR3 covers 14 residues. V lost 7 bases, J lost 2 bases, and 7 bases stayed unmatched. CDR1 SGDLS and CDR2 YYNGEE come from the germline V gene. The CDR3 here is CASSRREGPYEQYF. CDR3 coding DNA: TGTGCCAGCTCGCGGCGGGAGGGCCCCTACGAGCAGTACTTC.

The V gene is TRBV27, the J gene TRBJ1-3; D remains unclear. CDR1 is MNHEY and CDR2 is SMNVEV in the germline V gene (reference sequence). The CDR3 sequence is 13 residues long. The germline V and J ends were trimmed by 7 bases and 5 bases, with 12 bases remaining between them. CDR3 in DNA: TGTGCCAGCAAATTGTACTTTCGAAACACCATATATTTT. Amino acids: CASKLYFRNTIYF.

This clone occurred a few times. The V and J genes are TRBV6-6 and TRBJ2-7, with 8 nucleotides matching TRBD1. CDR3 size: 16 residues. V trimming: 0 bases; J trimming: 4 bases; junction bases outside the gene matches: 8. CDR1 is MNHNY, CDR2 SVGAGI, per germline (reference sequence). CDR3 amino acids: CASSYSQGQAGYEQYF. For the CDR3, the DNA is TGTGCCAGCAGTTACTCCCAGGGACAGGCGGGTTACGAGCAGTACTTC.

J is TRBJ1-2 and V is TRBV10-2; the D is unclear. Per the germline V gene, CDR1 is WSHSY and CDR2 is SAAADI. The CDR3 is 12 residues long. V lost 4 bases to trimming and J lost 4 bases, with 7 bases between them. The CDR3 DNA sequence: TGCGCCAGCAGTGCAGCGGCCTATGGCTACACCTTC. It yields the protein CASSAAAYGYTF.

J is TRBJ1-2 and V is TRBV5-4; D unclear. The germline V gene has CDR1 SGHNT and CDR2 YYREEE (reference sequence). Trimming removed 3 bases from V and 4 bases from J, with 13 bases in between. The CDR3 length is 14 residues. This chain's CDR3 is CASSSDRGSYGYTF. DNA for the CDR3: TGTGCCAGCAGCTCGGATCGAGGGAGCTATGGCTACACCTTC. Complete variable domain (other parts from reference TRBV5-4 and TRBJ1-2): ETGVTQSPTHLIKTRGQQVTLRCSSQSGHNTVSWYQQALGQGPQFIFQYYREEENGRGNFPPRFSGLQFPNYSSELNVNALELDDSALYLCASSSDRGSYGYTFGSGTRLTVV.

The V gene is TRBV6-6, the J gene TRBJ1-1, with D possibly being TRBD1 (6 bases). The CDR3 runs 14 residues. The V gene's germline CDR1 is MNHNY and CDR2 SVGAGI (reference sequence). V lost 6 bases, J lost 1 base, and 12 bases lay in between. This chain's CDR3 is CASRVAGANTEAFF. CDR3 in DNA: TGTGCCAGCAGGGTCGCAGGGGCGAACACTGAAGCTTTCTTT.

This rearrangement joins TRBV7-2 to TRBJ2-7; 7 nucleotides agree with TRBD2. Per germline, CDR1 SGHTA and CDR2 FQGNSA. The trim removed 5 bases at V and 3 bases at J, leaving 7 bases unmatched. The CDR3 totals 14 residues. The CDR3 region is CASSQRDSRYEQYF. The CDR3 DNA sequence: TGTGCCAGCAGCCAGCGGGACTCCCGCTACGAGCAGTACTTC.

CDR3 coding DNA: TGTGCCAGTAGGTTTGCGGGCAGCTCCTACAATGAGCAGTTCTTC. This codes for CASRFAGSSYNEQFF. The chain employs TRBV19 and TRBJ2-1; TRBD2 is a possible D gene (5 bases). This CDR3 is built from 15 residues. Germline V gene sequence: CDR1 LNHDA, CDR2 SQIVND (reference sequence). V lost 6 bases, J lost 0 bases, and 12 bases lay in between.

The V and J genes are TRBV10-2 and TRBJ1-1; D is ambiguous. The V and J ends lost 4 bases and 4 bases respectively, with 10 bases between them. This CDR3 comprises 13 residues. Germline V gives CDR1 WSHSY, CDR2 SAAADI. The CDR3 is CASSGAGSTEAFF. CDR3 sequence (DNA): TGCGCCAGCAGTGGGGCCGGGAGCACTGAAGCTTTCTTT.

The chain carries TRBV28 and TRBJ2-7, with a tentative D call TRBD1 (6 bases). The CDR3 spans 15 residues. Germline-derived CDR1 and CDR2 are MDHEN and SYDVKM. V gave up 5 bases and J gave up 3 bases, with 17 bases separating them. Here the CDR3 reads CASSPYTGLGYEQYF. In DNA, the CDR3 is TGTGCCAGCAGTCCCTATACAGGGTTAGGCTACGAGCAGTACTTC.

This clone was seen only once. The gene calls are TRBV28 and TRBJ1-2; D is uncertain. The CDR3 is 13 residues long. In germline, CDR1 is MDHEN, CDR2 SYDVKM. V lost 7 bases and J 5 bases, leaving 14 bases between the germline ends. The CDR3 DNA is TGTGCCAGCACCCCCTCGGCGCGATATGGCTACACCTTC. Protein product: CASTPSARYGYTF.

The gene calls are TRBV6-1 and TRBJ2-1, with 12 bases fitting TRBD2. The CDR3 loop spans 15 amino acids. V shed 2 bases and J 7 bases; nucleotides not matched to a gene: 3. Germline V gene sequence: CDR1 MNHNS, CDR2 SASEGT. CDR3 sequence (DNA): TGTGCCAGCAGTGAAAGGACTAGCGGGATAAATGAGCAGTTCTTC. This codes for CASSERTSGINEQFF.

CDR3 bases: TGTGCCAGCAGGGACAGGATGAACACTGAAGCTTTCTTT. Translation gives CASRDRMNTEAFF. The genes are TRBV28 and TRBJ1-1; 7 bases align to TRBD1. Germline V CDR1 and CDR2: MDHEN, SYDVKM. CDR3 length: 13 amino acids. Trimming at V came to 6 bases and at J to 0 bases, leaving 1 base not matched to a gene.

The chain combines TRBV11-2 with TRBJ2-1, with D tentatively TRBD2 (6 bases). The ends were cut back, 5 bases at V and 0 bases at J, with 14 bases in the middle. Germline CDR1 reads SGHAT; CDR2 reads FQNNGV. CDR3 length equals 16 residues. The CDR3 loop is CASSGPAGFSYNEQFF. The CDR3 DNA is TGTGCCAGCAGCGGACCCGCGGGGTTCTCCTACAATGAGCAGTTCTTC.

This clone appeared once. The chain combines TRBV7-9 with TRBJ2-1; D is unclear. Trimming took 4 bases from V and 5 from J, leaving 12 bases between them. Germline V lookup: CDR1 SEHNR, CDR2 FQNEAQ (reference sequence). The CDR3 runs to 14 residues. Here the CDR3 reads CASSSILAHNEQFF. The CDR3 nucleotides are TGTGCCAGCAGCTCCATTCTGGCCCACAATGAGCAGTTCTTC.

J is TRBJ1-3 and V is TRBV5-1; D is possibly TRBD1 (5 bases). Germline V lookup: CDR1 SGHRS, CDR2 YFSETQ. The CDR3 has 16 amino acids. Trimming stripped 4 bases from V and 9 bases from J, with 23 bases between. The CDR3 loop reads CASSGGLGVLEGTIYF. The CDR3 nucleotides read TGCGCCAGCAGCGGTGGGTTAGGGGTCCTGGAAGGCACCATATATTTT.